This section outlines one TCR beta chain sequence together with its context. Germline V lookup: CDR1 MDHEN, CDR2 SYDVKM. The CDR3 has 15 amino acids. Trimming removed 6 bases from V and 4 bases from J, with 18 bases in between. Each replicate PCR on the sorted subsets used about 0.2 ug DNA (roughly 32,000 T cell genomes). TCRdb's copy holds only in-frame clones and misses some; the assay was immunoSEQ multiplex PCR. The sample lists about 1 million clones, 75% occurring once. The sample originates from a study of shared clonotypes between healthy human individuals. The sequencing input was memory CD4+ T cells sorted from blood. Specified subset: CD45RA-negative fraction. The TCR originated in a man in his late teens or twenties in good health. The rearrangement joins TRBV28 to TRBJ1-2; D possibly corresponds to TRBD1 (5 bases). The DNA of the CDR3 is TGTGCCAGCAGGCCCCGAGGGGTCTCAGCCTATGGCTACACCTTC. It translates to CASRPRGVSAYGYTF.